This paragraph covers one T cell receptor (beta chain) sequence. Authors' methods: Nucleated cell number was recorded as an estimate derived from reference gene primer amplification. Only in-frame clones appear in the TCRdb table, and some are missing; sequencing was by immunoSEQ multiplex PCR. D and trimming come from the DNA, and the V and J calls and clone size come from that table. The profile shows about 400,000 clones, around 90% of them singletons. The data are from a study of blood T cell repertoires in COVID-19. The overall study: Samples of COVID-19 (acute and convalescent) were obtained from the United States, Italy and Spain. T cells, B-cell-depleted T cells, or PBMCs provided the cDNA or gDNA that served as material.

Trimming took 5 bases from V and 0 from J; bases not matched to a gene: 3. This CDR3 is 15 amino acids long. The germline CDR1 and CDR2 sequences are SGHTA and FQGTGA. This receptor was identified in a man aged 40-55 years with acute or convalescent COVID-19. The J gene is TRBJ2-1, the V gene TRBV7-3; 8 bases agree with TRBD2. The material sequenced was peripheral blood. CDR3 amino acids: CASSLRGGSYNEQFF. DNA of the CDR3: TGTGCCAGCAGCCTCCGGGGGGGCTCCTACAATGAGCAGTTCTTC.